This entry lists 27 T cell receptor beta chains sequenced from one sample in a study of T-cell memory formation after mild COVID-19. One entry per CDR3 protein, called by TCRdb with MiXCR from the 5' RACE reads. The sample has roughly 400,000 distinct CDR3 sequences; 24% are singletons. Material: PBMCs or a T cell subset sorted from them (not recorded which). These receptors were obtained from an adult woman who had mild COVID-19 (a few samples of this study predate the infection). Cell type and time point are not known.

CDR3 region: CASSRWGIRGSSYEQYF. In DNA, the CDR3 is TGTGCCAGCAGCCGCTGGGGGATCCGGGGTTCCTCCTACGAGCAGTACTTC. This chain joins TRBV5-6 and TRBJ2-7; D tentatively fits TRBD1 or TRBD2 (5 bases each). The CDR3 is 17 residues long. Germline V gene data show CDR1 as SGHDT and CDR2 as YYEEEE. Between the trimmed V and J ends, which lost 4 bases and 0 bases, there was a span of 20 bases.

The V call is TRBV7-9, the J call TRBJ1-2; 7 bases map to TRBD1. The CDR3 sequence is 15 residues long. Germline CDR1 SEHNR, CDR2 FQNEAQ (reference sequence). V lost 4 bases to trimming and J lost 4 bases; unmatched junction nucleotides: 9. The CDR3 region has the DNA TGTGCCAGCAGCTCGGGACAGCCGGGGCCCTATGGCTACACCTTC. This encodes CASSSGQPGPYGYTF.

The V and J genes are TRBV3-1 and TRBJ2-1; 8 bases map to TRBD2. This CDR3 region has 15 residues. V shed 4 bases, J shed 8 bases, and the junction held 10 bases outside the gene matches. In germline, CDR1 is LGHDT, CDR2 YNNKEL (reference sequence). CDR3: CASSPRSSGSDEQFF. The CDR3 DNA reads as TGTGCCAGCAGCCCCCGGAGCAGCGGGAGCGATGAGCAGTTCTTC.

This clonotype showed up just a few times. The chain carries TRBV15 and TRBJ2-1; 9 bases agree with TRBD2. Unmatched junction bases numbered 3, after V lost 0 bases and J lost 9 bases. Looked up from germline, CDR1 is LNHNV and CDR2 is YYDKDF (reference sequence). The CDR3 spans 14 residues. The CDR3 DNA sequence: TGTGCCACCAGCAGAGATCTAGCGGGACGTGAGCAGTTCTTC. Residues: CATSRDLAGREQFF.

This clonotype was seen more than once but under ten times. The genes are TRBV12-3 or TRBV12-4 and TRBJ1-6, with D unclear. The CDR3 totals 14 residues. V gave up 4 bases and J gave up 7 bases, with 11 bases separating them. CDR3: CASSSVNRNSPLHF. The CDR3, as DNA: TGTGCCAGCAGTTCAGTCAACCGAAATTCACCCCTCCACTTT.

There are a few counts of this clonotype. The V gene is TRBV18, the J gene TRBJ2-1; a weak D match, TRBD2 (6 bases). The CDR3 runs 16 residues. Germline values: CDR1 KGHSH, CDR2 LQKENI. Trimming took off 0 bases at V and 2 bases at J, with 11 bases between the two ends. Written as DNA, the CDR3 is TGTGCCAGCTCACCACCGGCGCGGGGCACCTACAATGAGCAGTTCTTC. This gives the protein CASSPPARGTYNEQFF. Together with reference TRBV18 and TRBJ2-1, the CDR3 gives the full variable domain: NAGVMQNPRHLVRRRGQEARLRCSPMKGHSHVYWYRQLPEEGLKFMVYLQKENIIDESGMPKERFSAEFPKEGPSILRIQQVVRGDSAAYFCASSPPARGTYNEQFFGPGTRLTVL.

The table lists this clonotype with a few counts. One end of the junction is discordant with germline, which a read error may explain. The chain is built from TRBV20-1 and TRBJ2-7; no clear D gene. The CDR3 is made up of 15 amino acids. Germline CDR1 and CDR2: DFQATT and SNEGSKA (reference sequence). This CDR3 is CSARDPALSPYEQYF. CDR3 nucleotides: TGCAGTGCGAGAGACCCGGCCCTTTCACCCTACGAGCAGTACTTC.

A few counts support this clonotype. V usage is TRBV20-1 and J usage is TRBJ2-7; 11 bases match TRBD1. The CDR3 runs 17 residues. Germline CDR1 DFQATT, CDR2 SNEGSKA (reference sequence). V shed 5 bases and J 2 bases; nucleotides not matched to a gene: 14. Here the CDR3 reads CSAPARWGQGGAYEQYF. For the CDR3, the DNA is TGCAGTGCTCCAGCTAGGTGGGGACAGGGGGGTGCCTACGAGCAGTACTTC.

The chain carries TRBV12-3 or TRBV12-4 and TRBJ1-1; D uncertain. This CDR3 is 13 amino acids long. V lost 7 bases and J 3 bases, leaving 12 bases between the germline ends. CDR3 nucleotides: TGTGCCAGCATTGGAGGAGTAGACACTGAAGCTTTCTTT. It specifies CASIGGVDTEAFF.

This chain links TRBV5-1 with TRBJ1-4; 9 nucleotides align to TRBD1. With V trimmed by 4 bases and J by 6 bases, 4 bases remained unmatched. The CDR3 totals 14 residues. Per the germline V gene, CDR1 is SGHRS and CDR2 is YFSETQ. CDR3 sequence reads: CASSQTGGDEKLFF. CDR3 DNA sequence: TGCGCCAGCAGCCAGACAGGGGGGGATGAAAAACTGTTTTTT.

The chain joins TRBV29-1 to TRBJ1-1, with D tentatively TRBD1 (6 bases). Trimming pared 6 bases from V and 4 bases from J, leaving 15 bases between. This CDR3 spans 13 amino acids. Germline CDR1 SQVTM, CDR2 ANQGSEA. The CDR3 DNA follows: TGCAGCGTGAGTTGGGGGGCACTCACTGAAGCTTTCTTT. This sequence encodes CSVSWGALTEAFF.

This clonotype has a handful of counts. The J gene is TRBJ1-1, the V gene TRBV6-5; D is uncertain. The CDR3 has 13 residues. Germline-derived CDR1 and CDR2 are MNHEY and SVGAGI. Trimming took off 7 bases at V and 4 bases at J, with 13 bases between the two ends. The CDR3: CASTPSGGTEAFF. CDR3 coding DNA: TGTGCCAGCACCCCGTCGGGAGGCACTGAAGCTTTCTTT.

This chain joins TRBV12-3 or TRBV12-4 and TRBJ2-1; 11 nucleotides agree with TRBD1. The CDR3 extends over 13 amino acids. V shed 10 bases, J shed 7 bases, and the junction held 6 bases outside the gene matches. The CDR3 is CANGQGAGNEQFF. CDR3 nucleotides: TGTGCCAACGGACAGGGGGCGGGTAATGAGCAGTTCTTC.

This clonotype came up a few times. The V and J genes are TRBV5-1 and TRBJ2-7; no firm D call. Trimming cost V 0 bases and J 0 bases, with 16 bases left between them. The CDR3 runs 17 residues. CDR1 SGHRS and CDR2 YFSETQ come from the germline V gene. The CDR3 coding sequence is TGCGCCAGCAGCTTGGAGGCAGCTCACTCCTTCTCCTACGAGCAGTACTTC. This translates into CASSLEAAHSFSYEQYF.

The chain recombines TRBV20-1 with TRBJ1-2; the D gene is possibly TRBD1 (5 bases). Germline CDR1 reads DFQATT; CDR2 reads SNEGSKA (reference sequence). This CDR3 is built from 12 residues. V was cut by 6 bases and J by 7 bases, with 15 bases left in between. The CDR3 bases are TGCAGTGCCGAACCGATTGGGGGTGGCTACACCTTC. Protein sequence: CSAEPIGGGYTF.

V usage is TRBV2 and J usage is TRBJ2-2, with 11 bases identical to TRBD2. V was clipped by 5 bases and J by 1 base; unmatched bases: 3. Germline V gene sequence: CDR1 SNHLY, CDR2 FYNNEI. The CDR3 is made up of 16 amino acids. The CDR3 loop is CASSSLAGGNTGELFF. The CDR3 bases are TGTGCCAGCAGTTCCCTAGCGGGGGGGAACACCGGGGAGCTGTTTTTT.

This clonotype is a singleton in its sample. The rearrangement uses TRBV6-5 and TRBJ2-3, with a tentative D call TRBD2 (7 bases). Germline CDR1 MNHEY, CDR2 SVGAGI. V lost 2 bases to trimming and J lost 0 bases, with 12 bases between them. CDR3 length: 16 amino acids. The DNA of the CDR3 is TGTGCCAGCAGTTACGAGGGGGGGGGTAGCACAGATACGCAGTATTTT. This encodes CASSYEGGGSTDTQYF.

The chain carries TRBV5-1 and TRBJ1-1; 7 bases agree with TRBD1. CDR3 length: 15 residues. The V gene's germline CDR1 is SGHRS and CDR2 YFSETQ. With V trimmed by 4 bases and J by 5 bases, 11 bases remained unmatched. The CDR3 nucleotides read TGCGCCAGCAGCCTAACTTCGACAGGGTTGACTGAAGCTTTCTTT. Residues: CASSLTSTGLTEAFF.

The chain joins TRBV18 to TRBJ1-5, with 9 bases that match TRBD1. Germline V gives CDR1 KGHSH, CDR2 LQKENI. This CDR3 is built from 14 residues. With 3 bases clipped from V and 5 bases from J, the junction kept 2 bases outside the gene matches. The CDR3 sequence is CASSPDRGYQPQHF. The CDR3 nucleotides are TGTGCCAGCTCACCGGACAGGGGATATCAGCCCCAGCATTTT.

This clonotype was counted only a few times. The J gene is TRBJ2-1, the V gene TRBV24-1; D could derive from TRBD1 or TRBD2 (6 bases each). Germline CDR1 is KGHDR and CDR2 is SFDVKD. This CDR3 contains 17 residues. Trimming cost V 4 bases and J 6 bases, with 21 bases left between them. The CDR3 nucleotides are TGTGCCACCAGTGACCCTGCTGGGGGGCAAAGTCGCAATGAGCAGTTCTTC. Residues: CATSDPAGGQSRNEQFF.

This clonotype was observed once. The chain carries TRBV20-1 and TRBJ2-3; no firm D call. CDR3 size: 14 residues. CDR1 DFQATT and CDR2 SNEGSKA come from the germline V gene (reference sequence). Trimming stripped 1 base from V and 1 base from J, with 9 bases between. The CDR3 bases are TGCAGTGCTAGAGTCCACTCACGCACAGATACGCAGTATTTT. It codes for CSARVHSRTDTQYF.

This clonotype was observed a handful of times. The rearrangement links TRBV5-1 to TRBJ1-6, with a tentative D call TRBD1 (5 bases). Germline loops: CDR1 SGHRS, CDR2 YFSETQ. This CDR3 is 15 amino acids long. The V end lost 5 bases, the J end lost 10 bases, and 19 bases lay between the germline ends. The CDR3 loop is CASSNLGPTGSPLHF. The CDR3 coding sequence is TGCGCCAGCAGTAATCTGGGGCCCACGGGGTCACCCCTCCACTTT.

This sequence joins TRBV4-1 and TRBJ1-1, with a tentative D call TRBD1 (6 bases). The CDR3 loop spans 14 amino acids. The germline V gene has CDR1 MGHRA and CDR2 YSYEKL. Trimming stripped 8 bases from V and 3 bases from J, with 16 bases between. In nucleotides, the CDR3 is TGCGCCAGCCGAGGAGGGGGGGAGGACACTGAAGCTTTCTTT. Protein sequence: CASRGGGEDTEAFF.

This clonotype has a handful of counts. This chain uses TRBV12-3 or TRBV12-4 with TRBJ1-4, with 7 bases identical to TRBD1. J was trimmed by 4 bases and V by 6 bases; bases with no gene match: 5. CDR3 length equals 14 residues. The CDR3 DNA reads TGTGCCAGCAGGACGGGGACAGTTAATGAAAAACTGTTTTTT. This sequence encodes CASRTGTVNEKLFF.

This sequence joins TRBV29-1 and TRBJ2-3; weak D call: TRBD1 (5 bases). CDR1 and CDR2 (germline): SQVTM, ANQGSEA. This CDR3 has 13 residues. V lost 6 bases, J lost 8 bases, and 18 bases lay in between. CDR3 sequence reads: CSVGAYLPGTQYF. The CDR3 DNA sequence: TGCAGCGTAGGGGCCTACCTCCCAGGTACGCAGTATTTT.

This clonotype was counted a few times. The V call is TRBV29-1, the J call TRBJ2-7; D not certain. From germline, CDR1 is SQVTM and CDR2 ANQGSEA. There are 13 residues in the CDR3. The V gene lost 4 bases and the J gene lost 0 bases, with 10 bases spanning the gap. The CDR3: CSVARTVSYEQYF. CDR3 nucleotide sequence: TGCAGCGTTGCCCGGACGGTCTCCTACGAGCAGTACTTC.

This clonotype was seen a few times. The chain has TRBV7-2 and TRBJ2-7; 14 bases match TRBD2. The CDR3 covers 15 residues. Germline CDR1 and CDR2: SGHTA and FQGNSA. V gave up 5 bases and J gave up 2 bases; unmatched junction bases: 2. The CDR3 sequence: CASSQGLAGAYEQYF. In DNA form, the CDR3 reads TGTGCCAGCAGCCAGGGACTAGCGGGGGCCTACGAGCAGTACTTC.